Sequencing of this T cell receptor beta chain was carried out in a study of blood T cell repertoires in COVID-19. Authors' analysis steps: How many nucleated cells were present was estimated from reference gene primer amplification. Sequencing used immunoSEQ multiplex PCR; TCRdb keeps in-frame clones, though not all of them. V and J calls and clone size are those listed in that table; D and trimming were worked out from the DNA. The table has approximately 330,000 clones, roughly 90% seen once; the top ten hold 3% to 4%. Many counts were recorded for this clone. This CDR3 is also generated by other DNA sequences in the sample. Sequenced sample: peripheral blood. This sequence originates from a woman aged 45-65 years with active or convalescent COVID-19.

CDR3 DNA: TGTGCCATCAGTGAGTCACAGGCTGGAGAGACCCAGTACTTC. Encoded protein: CAISESQAGETQYF. The chain joins TRBV10-3 to TRBJ2-5, with a tentative D call TRBD1 (5 bases). The germline V gene encodes CDR1 ENHRY and CDR2 SYGVKD. This CDR3 is 14 amino acids long. The V end was cut by 0 bases, the J end by 4 bases, with 9 bases between.